This T cell receptor beta chain is from a study of cytomegalovirus exposure and HLA in healthy donors. Study-level findings and limits: The classifier reportedly diagnosed cytomegalovirus status with high sensitivity and specificity.

Details on this clone: The antigen is unknown.

PCR used 60 Vbeta primers and 13 Jbeta primers. TCRdb's copy holds only in-frame clones and misses some; the assay was immunoSEQ multiplex PCR. In the table there are 250,000 to 350,000 clones, around 90% of which are singletons. The CDR3 consists of 18 residues. The receptor comes from a woman aged 18-29 years in good health and CMV-seronegative. The chain recombines TRBV12-2 with TRBJ2-5; TRBD2 is the table's D call, not checked against the DNA. TRBV12-2 is an annotated pseudogene. Sequencing was performed on PBMCs. The CDR3 nucleotides read TGTGCAAGTCGCTTTCGGGCTAGCGGGGGGGAAAAACAAGAGACCCAGTACTTC. This translates into CASRFRASGGEKQETQYF.